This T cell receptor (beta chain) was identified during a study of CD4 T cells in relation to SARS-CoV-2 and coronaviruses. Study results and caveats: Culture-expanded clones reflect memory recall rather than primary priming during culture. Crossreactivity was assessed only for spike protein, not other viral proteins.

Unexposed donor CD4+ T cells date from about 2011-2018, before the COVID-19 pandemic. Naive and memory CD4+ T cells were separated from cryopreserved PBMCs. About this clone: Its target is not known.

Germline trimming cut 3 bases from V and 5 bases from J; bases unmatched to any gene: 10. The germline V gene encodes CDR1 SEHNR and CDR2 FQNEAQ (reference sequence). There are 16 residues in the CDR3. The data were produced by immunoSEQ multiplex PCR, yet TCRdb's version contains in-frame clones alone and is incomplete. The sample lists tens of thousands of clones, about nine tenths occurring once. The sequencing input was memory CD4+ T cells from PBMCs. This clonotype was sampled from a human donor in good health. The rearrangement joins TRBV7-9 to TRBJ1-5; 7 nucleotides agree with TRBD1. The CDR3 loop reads CASSFVVGQSYQPQHF. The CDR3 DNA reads TGTGCCAGCAGCTTCGTTGTGGGACAGAGCTATCAGCCCCAGCATTTT.